One and the same sample provided the 7 T cell receptor beta chains below, sequenced in a study of T cell clonality in common variable immunodeficiency. The protocol was immunoSEQ multiplex PCR, while the TCRdb copy is restricted to in-frame clones and leaves out a portion. The sample includes approximately 17,000 clones, none of them occurring once. Study-level findings and limits: Reportedly, TCR beta sequences from common variable immunodeficiency showed fewer deletions and N-nucleotide insertions.

Their specific antigens are unknown. The specimen sequenced was peripheral blood mononuclear cells. The receptor set was obtained from a human donor with common variable immunodeficiency.

This clone came up a few times. Sequencing ends 3 residues short of the CDR3 end; the germline J gene provides the rest. The genes are TRBV7-6 and TRBJ2-2, with TRBD1 identical over 10 bases. J was trimmed by 5 bases and V by 7 bases; bases with no gene match: 16. CDR3 size: 18 residues. Germline V lookup: CDR1 SGHVS, CDR2 FNYEAQ. This chain's CDR3 is CASTLIPPTGGRTGELFF. The part of the CDR3 DNA that was read is TGTGCCAGCACGTTGATACCACCGACAGGGGGCCGGACCGGGGAG.

To note about this clone: Sequencing ends 3 residues short of the CDR3 end; the germline J gene provides the rest. The chain joins TRBV6-1 to TRBJ1-2; D is possibly TRBD1 (5 bases). CDR1 is MNHNS and CDR2 is SASEGT in the germline V gene. The CDR3 extends over 15 amino acids. V was shortened by 2 bases and J by 2 bases, with 12 bases between the two germline ends. The CDR3 protein is CASSETKTANYGYTF. CDR3 DNA (partial): TGTGCCAGCAGTGAAACAAAGACAGCCAACTATGGC.

As regards this clone: The read ends 3 residues shy of where the CDR3 ends; the end is completed using the germline J gene. The chain uses TRBV2 and TRBJ1-5; a weak D match, TRBD1 (6 bases). V shed 2 bases and J shed 0 bases, with 20 bases lying between them. Germline V gene data show CDR1 as SNHLY and CDR2 as FYNNEI. CDR3 length: 19 residues. The CDR3 loop reads CASSESSGQILYSNQPQHF. CDR3 DNA, as far as it was read: TGTGCCAGCAGTGAATCTTCTGGACAGATACTCTATAGCAATCAGCCC.

This clone has only a few counts. With the read ending 3 residues before the CDR3 end, the germline J gene is used to fill in that end. The chain couples TRBV5-1 to TRBJ1-1, with 7 bases identical to TRBD1. Trimming at V came to 5 bases and at J to 2 bases, leaving 3 bases not matched to a gene. This CDR3 spans 13 amino acids. The V gene's germline CDR1 is SGHRS and CDR2 YFSETQ. The sequenced part of the CDR3 DNA is TGCGCCAGCAGGGGGACAGACAACACTGAA. As protein: CASRGTDNTE. In full, the CDR3 reads CASRGTDNTEAFF.

This clone occurred a few times. The sequenced fragment ends 3 residues before the CDR3 boundary, so the rest is inferred from the germline J gene. The chain combines TRBV6-1 with TRBJ1-2; D unresolved. This CDR3 is 12 amino acids long. The germline V gene has CDR1 MNHNS and CDR2 SASEGT. Incomplete CDR3 DNA: TGTGCCAGCAGTGAAGGTACAGTCGGC. This translates into CASSEGTVG. The whole CDR3 sequence reads CASSEGTVGYTF.

This clone was counted a few times. The read ends 3 residues shy of where the CDR3 ends; the end is completed using the germline J gene. The V and J genes are TRBV7-9 and TRBJ2-1, with 11 bases fitting TRBD1. V shed 5 bases and J 4 bases; nucleotides not matched to a gene: 4. This CDR3 has 15 residues. In germline, CDR1 is SEHNR, CDR2 FQNEAQ (reference sequence). The DNA read from the CDR3 is TGTGCCAGCAGCGCGGGACAGGGGGGATACAATGAG. Its protein is CASSAGQGGYNE. The full-length CDR3 reads as CASSAGQGGYNEQFF.

As to this clone: The read comes to an end 3 residues before the CDR3 does, leaving the germline J gene to fill in the end. The chain is built from TRBV20-1 and TRBJ2-3; D not certain. The CDR3 has 15 amino acids. V lost 0 bases and J lost 5, with 15 bases in between. The germline gives CDR1 DFQATT, CDR2 SNEGSKA (reference sequence). The CDR3 bases that were read are TGCAGTGCTAGAGATCTCATGACTGGCCAAGATACG. Protein sequence: CSARDLMTGQDT. The entire CDR3 protein is CSARDLMTGQDTQYF.